The 17 T cell receptor beta chains presented below share a single source sample, sequenced in a study of TIL therapy for anti-PD-1-resistant metastatic lung cancer. Sequencing used immunoSEQ v3. Using immunoSEQ multiplex PCR, the repertoire was profiled, and TCRdb retains in-frame clones only, with some absent. The sample yields roughly 20,000 clones, 70% to 85% seen once. Indicated time point: pre-treatment sample, taken before nivolumab and TIL therapy. The specimen comprised blood, sampled at baseline. The receptors stem from a person aged 25 to 79 with non-small cell lung cancer.

V and J are TRBV5-5 and TRBJ2-5; D is uncertain. In germline, CDR1 is SGHKS, CDR2 YYEKEE (reference sequence). Deletions cut 4 bases from V and 2 bases from J, with 18 bases between. There are 16 residues in the CDR3. Written as DNA, the CDR3 is TGTGCCAGCAGCCCCCGCCCGGTCCGGATACAAGAGACCCAGTACTTC. Residues: CASSPRPVRIQETQYF.

V and J are TRBV7-9 and TRBJ2-7; TRBD2 might be the D (5 bases). V lost 1 base and J 1 base, leaving 11 bases between the germline ends. Germline CDR1 and CDR2: SEHNR and FQNEAQ (reference sequence). The CDR3 has 15 amino acids. For the CDR3, the DNA is TGTGCCAGCAGCTTAGTGTCGGGGAATTCCTACGAGCAGTACTTC. Amino acid sequence: CASSLVSGNSYEQYF.

The sample holds a few counts of this clone. The V call is TRBV29-1, the J call TRBJ1-1; 7 nucleotides match TRBD1. V gave up 6 bases and J gave up 0 bases; unmatched junction bases: 7. Germline V gives CDR1 SQVTM, CDR2 ANQGSEA. The CDR3 consists of 14 residues. For the CDR3, the DNA is TGCAGCGTGCTTGGGACAGCCATGAACACTGAAGCTTTCTTT. As protein: CSVLGTAMNTEAFF.

This clone has just a few counts. Here the CDR3 reads CASSSGDEAHTEAFF. CDR3 bases: TGCGCCAGCAGCTCGGGGGACGAGGCCCACACTGAAGCTTTCTTT. This chain joins TRBV5-1 and TRBJ1-1; TRBD1 might be the D (5 bases). V shed 3 bases and J shed 3 bases, with 15 bases lying between them. This CDR3 has 15 residues. CDR1 and CDR2 (germline): SGHRS, YFSETQ.

The DNA of the CDR3 is TGCGCCAGCAGTGAGGCGGGAAATAACCCTAACGAGCAGTACTTC. This codes for CASSEAGNNPNEQYF. The chain employs TRBV10-1 and TRBJ2-7, with D maybe TRBD2 (6 bases). Germline CDR1 and CDR2: WNHNN and SYGVQD (reference sequence). V shed 2 bases and J shed 5 bases, with 16 bases lying between them. The CDR3 consists of 15 residues.

The chain recombines TRBV24-1 with TRBJ2-2, with D possibly being TRBD1 or TRBD2 (5 bases each). Germline CDR1 KGHDR, CDR2 SFDVKD. The CDR3 has 14 residues. V lost 5 bases and J 5 bases, leaving 11 bases between the germline ends. The DNA for the CDR3 is TGTGCCACCAGTGGGGGGTATGGTACCGGGGAGCTGTTTTTT. It is translated as CATSGGYGTGELFF.

The rearrangement uses TRBV5-8 and TRBJ1-6; D ambiguous. Trimming removed 6 bases from V and 8 bases from J, with 12 bases in between. The V gene's germline CDR1 is SGHTS and CDR2 YDEGEE. The CDR3 has 13 residues. CDR3 region: CASTITEDSPLHF. As DNA, the CDR3 is TGTGCCAGCACCATAACGGAGGATTCACCCCTCCACTTT. Full variable domain (remainder filled in from reference TRBV5-8 and TRBJ1-6): EAGVTQSPTHLIKTRGQQATLRCSPISGHTSVYWYQQALGLGLQFLLWYDEGEERNRGNFPPRFSGRQFPNYSSELNVNALELEDSALYLCASTITEDSPLHFGNGTRLTVT.

The chain uses TRBV3-1 (or the pseudogene TRBV3-2) and TRBJ1-2, with 10 bases identical to TRBD1. Trimming took 3 bases from V and 5 from J; bases not matched to a gene: 3. The V gene's germline CDR1 is LGHDT and CDR2 YNNKEL (reference sequence). The CDR3 runs to 14 residues. The CDR3 spells CASSHRGQGYGYTF. The CDR3, as DNA: TGTGCCAGCAGCCATAGGGGACAGGGGTATGGCTACACCTTC.

This clone was seen more than once but under ten times. The chain recombines TRBV5-6 with TRBJ1-1, with D hard to call. Germline V gene lookup returns CDR1 SGHDT and CDR2 YYEEEE. The CDR3 loop spans 13 amino acids. V gave up 4 bases and J gave up 5 bases, with 12 bases separating them. CDR3 amino acids: CASSEQSGTEAFF. CDR3 DNA: TGTGCCAGCAGCGAGCAGTCGGGGACTGAAGCTTTCTTT.

J is TRBJ1-1 and V is TRBV24-1, with TRBD1 identical over 8 bases. V was pared by 7 bases and J by 3 bases, with 9 bases of the junction left unmatched. Germline-derived CDR1 and CDR2 are KGHDR and SFDVKD. There are 15 residues in the CDR3. The CDR3 coding sequence is TGTGCCACCAGGGGACCAGGGGGCGCGGACACTGAAGCTTTCTTT. It translates to CATRGPGGADTEAFF.

The chain couples TRBV6-5 to TRBJ1-2; 7 nucleotides match TRBD1. The CDR3 is 15 residues long. The trim removed 6 bases at V and 5 bases at J, leaving 12 bases unmatched. From germline, CDR1 is MNHEY and CDR2 SVGAGI. The CDR3, as DNA: TGTGCCAGCAGCTCGGGACAGAATAATCTGTATGGCTACACCTTC. This sequence encodes CASSSGQNNLYGYTF.

The V gene is TRBV5-5, the J gene TRBJ1-2; no clear D. In germline, CDR1 is SGHKS, CDR2 YYEKEE (reference sequence). V was clipped by 4 bases and J by 1 base, with 11 bases between them. The CDR3 is 14 residues long. The CDR3 is CASSPSPSNYGYTF. DNA for the CDR3: TGTGCCAGCAGCCCATCGCCGAGTAACTATGGCTACACCTTC.

The chain employs TRBV5-6 and TRBJ2-1; 13 nucleotides align to TRBD2. Germline CDR1 SGHDT, CDR2 YYEEEE. This CDR3 has 16 residues. J lost 4 bases, V lost 4 bases, and 5 bases had no gene match. CDR3 loop: CASSPGTSGAYNEQFF. Written as DNA, the CDR3 is TGTGCCAGCAGCCCCGGGACTAGCGGGGCGTACAATGAGCAGTTCTTC.

There are a few counts of this clone. The V and J genes are TRBV4-1 and TRBJ1-2, with D tentatively TRBD1 (5 bases). V gave up 2 bases and J gave up 5 bases, with 12 bases separating them. The CDR3 runs to 14 residues. The germline V gene encodes CDR1 MGHRA and CDR2 YSYEKL. The CDR3 DNA is TGCGCCAGCAGCCAATCTCACGGGGGTTATGGCTACACCTTC. Protein sequence: CASSQSHGGYGYTF.

V is TRBV23-1 and J is TRBJ2-7, with 7 nucleotides matching TRBD2. TRBV23-1 is recorded as an ORF, its role being uncertain. This CDR3 is built from 15 residues. With 0 bases clipped from V and 7 bases from J, the junction kept 9 bases outside the gene matches. CDR3 sequence reads: CASSQSGLSPREQYF. As DNA, the CDR3 is TGCGCCAGCAGTCAATCGGGACTATCTCCGAGGGAGCAGTACTTC.

This clone was seen more than once but under ten times. The gene calls are TRBV2 and TRBJ2-7; perhaps TRBD1 as D (6 bases). Trimming took off 8 bases at V and 3 bases at J, with 14 bases between the two ends. The germline CDR1 and CDR2 sequences are SNHLY and FYNNEI. The CDR3 consists of 13 residues. The DNA of the CDR3 is TGTGCCAGCGTCGACAGGTTGGACTACGAGCAGTACGTC. It translates to CASVDRLDYEQYV.

This chain uses TRBV5-8 with TRBJ1-4, with a possible D match to TRBD1 (5 bases). Trimming removed 5 bases at V and 5 bases at J, with 16 bases between. The CDR3 extends over 15 amino acids. Germline loops: CDR1 SGHTS, CDR2 YDEGEE. CDR3 nucleotide sequence: TGTGCCAGCAGTCTAACAGGCGCGGGAAATGAAAAACTGTTTTTT. Residues: CASSLTGAGNEKLFF.